The clone carrying this TCR beta chain was seen a handful of times. Its antigen is not identified. The total RNA that was extracted per sample amounted to at least 5 micrograms. The use of a sample-barcoded 5' primer and a J-beta primer mix characterized a second PCR of roughly 6 to 11 cycles. TCRdb processed the 5' RACE reads anew with MiXCR; each CDR3 protein has one entry. This table holds hundreds of thousands of distinct CDR3 sequences, around 48% found once. This CDR3 contains 12 residues. The V end was cut by 11 bases, the J end by 5 bases, with 14 bases between. The record originates from a study of blood T cells in healthy people across ages. Study outcomes and limitations: Percentage of naive T cells showed a strong correlation with TCR beta diversity.

The sequenced sample consisted of blood. The receptor's source is a man aged 30 to 45 in good health. The J gene is TRBJ2-3, the V gene TRBV12-3 or TRBV12-4; D is ambiguous. The CDR3 DNA is TGTGCCCTCCGACTCCCGGGAGATACGCAGTATTTT. This codes for CALRLPGDTQYF.